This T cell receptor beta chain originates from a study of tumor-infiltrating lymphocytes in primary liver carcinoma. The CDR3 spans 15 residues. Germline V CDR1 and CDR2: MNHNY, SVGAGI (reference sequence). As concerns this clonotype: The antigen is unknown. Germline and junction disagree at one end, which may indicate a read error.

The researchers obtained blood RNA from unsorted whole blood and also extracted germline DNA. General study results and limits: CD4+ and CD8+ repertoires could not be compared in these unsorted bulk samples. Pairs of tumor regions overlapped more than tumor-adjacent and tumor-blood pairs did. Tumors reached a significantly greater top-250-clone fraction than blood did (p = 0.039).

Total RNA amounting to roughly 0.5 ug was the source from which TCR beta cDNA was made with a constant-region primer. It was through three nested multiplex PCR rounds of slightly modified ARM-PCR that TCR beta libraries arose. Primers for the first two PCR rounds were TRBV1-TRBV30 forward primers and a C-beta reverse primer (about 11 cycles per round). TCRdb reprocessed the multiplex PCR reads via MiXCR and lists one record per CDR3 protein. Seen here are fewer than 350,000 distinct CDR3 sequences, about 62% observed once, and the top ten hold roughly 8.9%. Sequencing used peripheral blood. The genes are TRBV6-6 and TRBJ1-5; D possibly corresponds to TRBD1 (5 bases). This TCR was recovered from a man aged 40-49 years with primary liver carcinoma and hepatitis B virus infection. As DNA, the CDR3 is TGTGCTACCACTCGGGGGGATCTTAGCAATCAGCCCCAGGATTTT. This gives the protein CATTRGDLSNQPQDF.